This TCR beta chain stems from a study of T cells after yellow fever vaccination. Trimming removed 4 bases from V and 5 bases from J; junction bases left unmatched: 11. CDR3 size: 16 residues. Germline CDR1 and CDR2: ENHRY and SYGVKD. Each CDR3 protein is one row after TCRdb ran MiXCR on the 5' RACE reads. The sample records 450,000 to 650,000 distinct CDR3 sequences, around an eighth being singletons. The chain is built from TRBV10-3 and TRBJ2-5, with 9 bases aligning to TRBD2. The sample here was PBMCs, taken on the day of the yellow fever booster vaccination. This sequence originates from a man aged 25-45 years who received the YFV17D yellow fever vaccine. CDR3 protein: CAISGVLAGPSETQYF. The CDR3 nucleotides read TGTGCCATCAGTGGTGTCCTAGCGGGGCCCTCCGAGACCCAGTACTTC.